This TCR beta chain came from a study of breast tumors, draining lymph nodes, adjacent tissues. Ten or more counts support this clonotype. CDR1 is SGDLS and CDR2 is YYNGEE in the germline V gene. The germline V and J ends were trimmed by 3 bases and 4 bases, with 5 bases remaining between them. The CDR3 is made up of 11 amino acids. TCRdb used MiXCR to reprocess the multiplex PCR reads, holding one entry per CDR3 protein. The table lists approximately 280,000 distinct CDR3 sequences, around 30% of them singletons. Samples came from axillary lymph nodes draining the breast cancer. This chain joins TRBV9 and TRBJ2-7; no clear D. This TCR was sampled from a female donor with breast cancer. Some clones in this sample may be carry-over from other donors' samples. Sequencing was carried out using axillary lymph node tissue. The CDR3 loop reads CASSASYEQYF. In DNA, the CDR3 is TGTGCCAGCAGCGCGAGTTACGAGCAGTACTTC.